The clone carrying this T cell receptor (beta chain) occurred many times. Antigen unknown. This entry belongs to a study of T-cell memory formation after mild COVID-19. Across the study: TCR clusters showed largely donor specificity.

The germline CDR1 and CDR2 sequences are SEHNR and FQNEAQ (reference sequence). V shed 1 base and J shed 8 bases, with 10 bases lying between them. This CDR3 has 13 amino acids. Regarding the study as a whole: Contracting CD8+ clones were enriched in EMRA, CD4+ mainly in CM and EM. A balance of CD4 and CD8 characterized clones contracting day 15 to 85, whereas later expanders leaned CD4+. Pre-infection memory held some responding clones, suggesting pre-existing cross-reactive T cells responded.

TCRdb re-derived calls from the 5' RACE reads in MiXCR, one entry per CDR3 protein. The profile shows about 290,000 distinct CDR3 sequences, roughly 15% of them singletons. The sequenced sample consisted of PBMCs or a T cell subset sorted from them (not recorded which). This chain uses TRBV7-9 with TRBJ2-3; D is unresolved. This receptor was obtained from a young man who had mild COVID-19 (a few samples of this study predate the infection). Cell type and time point are not known. The CDR3 here is CASSLGLGITQYF. The DNA for the CDR3 is TGTGCCAGCAGCTTAGGTTTGGGGATTACGCAGTATTTT.